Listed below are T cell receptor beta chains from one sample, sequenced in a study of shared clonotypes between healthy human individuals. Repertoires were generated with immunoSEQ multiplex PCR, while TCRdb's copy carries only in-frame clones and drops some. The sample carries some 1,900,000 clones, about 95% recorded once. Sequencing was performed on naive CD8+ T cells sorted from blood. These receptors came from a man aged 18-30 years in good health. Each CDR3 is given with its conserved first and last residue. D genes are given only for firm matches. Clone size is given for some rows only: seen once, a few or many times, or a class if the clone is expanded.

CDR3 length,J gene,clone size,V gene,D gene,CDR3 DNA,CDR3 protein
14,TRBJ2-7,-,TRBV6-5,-,TGTGCCAGCACCGTATCGGTCGGATATTACGAGCAGTACTTC,CASTVSVGYYEQYF
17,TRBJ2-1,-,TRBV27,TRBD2,TGTGCCAGCAGTTTATCAGCGGGAGGAACTGACAACAATGAGCAGTTCTTC,CASSLSAGGTDNNEQFF
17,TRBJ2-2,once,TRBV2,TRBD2,TGTGCCAGCAGCCGACGCCTCGGCGGGGGGGCCGCCGGGGAGCTGTTTTTT,CASSRRLGGGAAGELFF
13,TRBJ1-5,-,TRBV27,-,TGTGCCAGCAGCCTGACCTCCATCTGGCCCCAGCATTTT,CASSLTSIWPQHF
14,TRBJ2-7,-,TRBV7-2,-,TGTGCCAGCAGCTTAATGGGCAGGGGATACGAGCAGTACTTC,CASSLMGRGYEQYF
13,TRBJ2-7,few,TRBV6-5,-,TGTGCCAGCAGTTCTAGGCCAAACTACGAGCAGTACTTC,CASSSRPNYEQYF
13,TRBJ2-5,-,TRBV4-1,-,TGCGCCAGCAGCCCCGATAGCGAGGAGACCCAGTACTTC,CASSPDSEETQYF
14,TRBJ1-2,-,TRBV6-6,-,TGTGCCAGCAGCGACGGGGCAGGACCCTATGGCTACACCTTC,CASSDGAGPYGYTF
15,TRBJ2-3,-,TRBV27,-,TGTGCCAGCAGTCCCGGGACGGATTTCACAGATACGCAGTATTTT,CASSPGTDFTDTQYF
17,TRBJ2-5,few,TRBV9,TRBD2,TGTGCCAGCAGCGCCCCGACTAGCGGAGGAGCCCAAGAGACCCAGTACTTC,CASSAPTSGGAQETQYF
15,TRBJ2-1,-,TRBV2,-,TGTGCCACCCTTCCGGTGGTTCAGGGCGTGAGGGAGCAGTTCTTC,CATLPVVQGVREQFF
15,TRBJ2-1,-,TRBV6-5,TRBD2,TGTGCCAGCAGTACGGAGCGGGATTCCTACAATGAGCAGTTCTTC,CASSTERDSYNEQFF
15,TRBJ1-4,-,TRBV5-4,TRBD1,TGTGCCAGCAGCTTCACCGGGACAGGGGATGAAAAACTGTTTTTT,CASSFTGTGDEKLFF
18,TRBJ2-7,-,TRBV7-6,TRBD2,TGTGCCAGCAGCCTCTCACTAGCGGGAGGGCCATCGACCCACGAGCAGTACTTC,CASSLSLAGGPSTHEQYF
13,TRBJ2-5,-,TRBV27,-,TGTGCCAGCAGTTTCGTGGGGAGGGAGACCCAGTACTTC,CASSFVGRETQYF
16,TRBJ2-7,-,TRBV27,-,TGTGCCAGCAGTTTAGGTTATGGGCAGGTCAGCGACGAGCAGTACTTC,CASSLGYGQVSDEQYF
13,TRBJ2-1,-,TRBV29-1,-,TGCAGCGGGGGACCCGTAGGGCTAACTGAGCAGTTCTTC,CSGGPVGLTEQFF
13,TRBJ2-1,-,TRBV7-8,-,TGTGCCAGCAGCTTAGTCCCTGGCAATGAGCAGTTCTTC,CASSLVPGNEQFF
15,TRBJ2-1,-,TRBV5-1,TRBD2,TGCGCCAGCACCCTCTCGGGGGGGGGCTACAATGAGCAGTTCTTC,CASTLSGGGYNEQFF